What follows is one T cell receptor (beta chain) and its context. Its specificity is unknown. Only in-frame clones appear in the TCRdb table, and some are missing; sequencing was by immunoSEQ multiplex PCR. Among more than 10,000 clones listed, about 86% were seen once. This entry comes from a study of T cells in localized non-small cell lung cancer. Study outcomes and limitations: It remains possible that heterogeneity exists, since only one tumor region was sequenced. The study detected a median approximately 54 of the top 100 tumor clones in adjacent lung.

The CDR3 totals 16 residues. Germline lookup yields CDR1 SGHNT and CDR2 YYREEE (reference sequence). Trimming removed 1 base at V and 0 bases at J, with 11 bases between. The sequence was collected from a male donor at least 60 years old with stage III lung adenocarcinoma. The genes are TRBV5-4 and TRBJ2-1; D is perhaps TRBD1 (5 bases). The source material was peripheral blood, sampled before any cancer treatment. The chain's CDR3 is CASSLSSGFSYNEQFF. The CDR3 DNA reads TGTGCCAGCAGCTTGTCGTCAGGGTTCTCCTACAATGAGCAGTTCTTC.